This TCR beta chain stems from a study of vaccination effects on CD4 cells after COVID-19. Per the germline V gene, CDR1 is LNHDA and CDR2 is SQIVND (reference sequence). V lost 0 bases to trimming and J lost 14 bases, with 13 bases between them. This CDR3 comprises 13 residues. Repertoires were generated with immunoSEQ multiplex PCR, while TCRdb's copy carries only in-frame clones and drops some. The data hold approximately 66,000 clones, with over 75% observed a single time. After less than twelve days in culture, the CD4+ T cells were isolated. Each person got two doses of an mRNA SARS-CoV-2 vaccine, BNT162b2 or mRNA-1273. This clone was seen once. Its antigen is unknown.

The V call is TRBV19, the J call TRBJ2-2, with a tentative D call TRBD1 (7 bases). The TCR comes from a human donor who received a COVID-19 vaccine. The specimen was CD4+ T cells from PBMCs cultured without peptide, collected after COVID-19 vaccination. The CDR3 DNA is TGTGCCAGTAGTATAGATGGAGGGGGCAAACTGTTTTTT. It is translated as CASSIDGGGKLFF.